This is a list of T cell receptor beta chains from one sample in a study of blood T cell repertoires in COVID-19. Assay used: immunoSEQ multiplex PCR; TCRdb lists only in-frame clones, some missing. The sample lists fewer than 250,000 clones; over 90% were seen once. The material sequenced was peripheral blood. Receptor source: a man under 40 with COVID-19, enrolled during active disease. CDR3s include the opening cysteine and the closing phenylalanine or tryptophan. A D gene is named only where the DNA matches it firmly. A row's size may be missing; if present it is once, few, many or a size class.

V,D,size,J,CDR3,DNA
TRBV29-1,NA,NA,TRBJ2-6,CSVRSSGANVLTF,TGCAGCGTTAGGAGCTCTGGGGCCAACGTCCTGACTTTC
TRBV5-1,NA,NA,TRBJ2-7,CASSLWGTQYYEQYF,TGCGCCAGCAGCTTGTGGGGGACTCAATACTACGAGCAGTACTTC
TRBV12-3/TRBV12-4,NA,NA,TRBJ1-1,CASSKGVGTEAFF,TGTGCCAGCAGTAAGGGGGTAGGTACTGAAGCTTTCTTT
TRBV5-1,NA,NA,TRBJ1-6,CASSLEQGENSPLHF,TGCGCCAGCAGCTTGGAACAGGGTGAAAATTCACCCCTCCACTTT
TRBV3-1/TRBV3-2,TRBD1,NA,TRBJ1-3,CASSHNRGYSGNTIYF,TGTGCCAGCAGCCATAACAGGGGGTACTCTGGAAACACCATATATTTT
TRBV11-1,NA,NA,TRBJ1-6,CASSRQFLNSPLHF,TGTGCCAGCAGCCGACAGTTCCTTAATTCACCCCTCCACTTT
TRBV19,NA,NA,TRBJ1-5,CASEPRGYSNQPQHF,TGTGCCAGTGAGCCCCGAGGATATAGCAATCAGCCCCAGCATTTT
TRBV5-1,NA,NA,TRBJ1-2,CASSLSGSSGYTF,TGCGCCAGCAGCTTGAGTGGGAGTTCCGGCTACACCTTC
TRBV7-3,NA,NA,TRBJ2-6,CASSLNPGLGANVLTF,TGTGCCAGCAGCTTAAATCCAGGGCTCGGGGCCAACGTCCTGACTTTC
TRBV27,NA,NA,TRBJ1-1,CASSPFQLLGTEAFF,TGTGCCAGCAGTCCCTTCCAATTGCTAGGCACTGAAGCTTTCTTT
TRBV12-5,TRBD1,NA,TRBJ2-7,CASGPGQDSYEQYF,TGTGCTAGTGGTCCGGGACAGGACTCCTACGAGCAGTACTTC
TRBV5-1,TRBD2,NA,TRBJ2-1,CASSPRLAGDRSEQFF,TGCGCCAGCAGCCCTCGACTAGCGGGGGATCGAAGTGAGCAGTTCTTC
TRBV6-5,NA,NA,TRBJ1-1,CASSSRQVLNTEAFF,TGTGCCAGCAGTTCCAGACAGGTTCTGAACACTGAAGCTTTCTTT
TRBV12-3/TRBV12-4,NA,NA,TRBJ1-1,CASSPGETTEAFF,TGTGCCAGCAGTCCAGGGGAGACCACTGAAGCTTTCTTT
TRBV4-2,TRBD2,NA,TRBJ2-1,CASSQLLGTSLGDEQFF,TGTGCCAGCAGCCAACTTCTGGGGACTAGCCTCGGCGATGAGCAGTTCTTC
TRBV3-1/TRBV3-2,NA,NA,TRBJ1-4,CASSTRRPGEKLFF,TGTGCCAGCAGCACACGTAGACCGGGGGAAAAACTGTTTTTT
TRBV18,TRBD1,NA,TRBJ1-1,CASSLGTGDTEAFF,TGTGCCAGCTCACTGGGGACAGGGGACACTGAAGCTTTCTTT
TRBV9,TRBD2,NA,TRBJ2-4,CASSPSSAGGHIQYF,TGTGCCAGCAGCCCCAGTTCAGCGGGGGGGCACATTCAGTACTTC
TRBV9,TRBD1,NA,TRBJ1-2,CASSERTGESGGYTF,TGTGCCAGCAGCGAGCGGACAGGGGAGAGTGGTGGCTACACCTTC
TRBV19,TRBD1,NA,TRBJ1-6,CASSIGQGVGNSPLHF,TGTGCCAGTAGTATCGGACAGGGGGTCGGTAATTCACCCCTCCACTTT
TRBV4-1,NA,NA,TRBJ1-6,CASSQEATGNSPLHF,TGCGCCAGCAGCCAAGAGGCGACAGGAAATTCACCCCTCCACTTT
TRBV7-6,NA,NA,TRBJ1-1,CASSPHVGQPELEAFF,TGTGCCAGCAGCCCCCATGTGGGGCAGCCCGAGCTTGAAGCTTTCTTT
TRBV24-1,TRBD2,NA,TRBJ2-1,CATEAGGPYNEQFF,TGTGCCACCGAGGCGGGGGGCCCTTACAATGAGCAGTTCTTC
TRBV5-1,TRBD1,NA,TRBJ1-6,CASSPGSMGQGLGKNSPLHF,TGCGCCAGCAGCCCGGGGAGCATGGGACAGGGACTTGGCAAGAATTCACCCCTCCACTTT
TRBV3-1/TRBV3-2,NA,NA,TRBJ1-2,CASSPRGSLYGYTF,TGTGCCAGCAGCCCTCGCGGGTCCCTCTATGGCTACACCTTC
TRBV9,TRBD1,NA,TRBJ1-2,CASSPAGTANGYTF,TGTGCCAGCAGCCCCGCCGGGACAGCGAATGGCTACACCTTC
TRBV4-2,TRBD2,NA,TRBJ2-7,CASSQERGLAAYEQYF,TGTGCCAGCAGCCAAGAGAGGGGACTAGCGGCCTACGAGCAGTACTTC
TRBV19,TRBD1,many,TRBJ1-1,CASSTGGGQGPSTEAFF,TGTGCCAGTAGTACGGGAGGGGGCCAAGGGCCCTCCACTGAAGCTTTCTTT
TRBV13,NA,NA,TRBJ1-6,CASSFQLGDNSPLHF,TGTGCCAGCAGCTTTCAGCTAGGGGATAATTCACCCCTCCACTTT
TRBV2,TRBD2,NA,TRBJ2-1,CASSELSSGGINEQFF,TGTGCCAGCAGTGAATTATCTAGCGGGGGGATCAATGAGCAGTTCTTC
TRBV19,TRBD1,NA,TRBJ1-5,CASSAGTGDNQPQHF,TGTGCCAGTAGTGCCGGGACAGGGGACAATCAGCCCCAGCATTTT
TRBV5-4,NA,NA,TRBJ2-1,CASSLVSDRDNEQFF,TGTGCCAGCAGCTTGGTGTCCGACAGAGACAATGAGCAGTTCTTC
TRBV5-4,NA,NA,TRBJ2-5,CASSPASQETQYF,TGTGCCAGCAGCCCCGCCAGCCAAGAGACCCAGTACTTC
TRBV2,NA,NA,TRBJ1-1,CATLFNTEAFF,TGTGCCACCCTGTTCAACACTGAAGCTTTCTTT
TRBV2,NA,NA,TRBJ2-7,CASSTKGDGSYEQYF,TGTGCCAGCAGTACTAAGGGGGATGGGTCCTACGAGCAGTACTTC
TRBV14,NA,NA,TRBJ1-1,CASSPKGGGSRTDQGTEAFF,TGTGCCAGCAGCCCTAAAGGTGGGGGGAGTCGCACAGACCAAGGCACTGAAGCTTTCTTT
TRBV5-1,TRBD1,NA,TRBJ1-1,CASSLTGQGSLDTEAFF,TGCGCCAGCAGCTTGACGGGACAGGGCTCATTGGACACTGAAGCTTTCTTT
TRBV11-3,NA,once,TRBJ2-7,CASSQGDRHPYEQYF,TGTGCCAGCAGCCAGGGAGACAGGCACCCCTACGAGCAGTACTTC
TRBV23-1,NA,NA,TRBJ1-5,CASSHLGCNQPQHF,TGCGCCAGCAGTCATTTGGGCTGCAATCAGCCCCAGCATTTT
TRBV12-3/TRBV12-4,TRBD1,once,TRBJ1-5,CASTGAQNQPQHF,TGTGCCAGTACAGGGGCCCAAAATCAGCCCCAGCATTTT
TRBV6-5,NA,NA,TRBJ1-6,CASRQQGRGSPLHF,TGTGCCAGCAGGCAACAGGGTCGTGGTTCACCCCTCCACTTT
TRBV18,NA,NA,TRBJ2-2,CASSDERVAGELFF,TGTGCCAGCTCGGACGAGAGGGTGGCCGGGGAGCTGTTTTTT
TRBV28,NA,NA,TRBJ1-1,CASETDMNTEAFF,TGTGCCAGTGAGACGGACATGAACACTGAAGCTTTCTTT
TRBV5-5,TRBD1,NA,TRBJ2-1,CASSFVPGQGSGWEQFF,TGTGCCAGCAGTTTTGTCCCGGGACAGGGGTCGGGTTGGGAGCAGTTCTTC
TRBV3-1/TRBV3-2,NA,NA,TRBJ1-2,CASSLNRRDGYTF,TGTGCCAGCAGCCTAAACCGGAGGGATGGCTACACCTTC
TRBV3-1/TRBV3-2,NA,few,TRBJ2-3,CASSQGAAGGGTQYF,TGTGCCAGCAGCCAAGGAGCGGCAGGGGGAGGTACGCAGTATTTT
TRBV27,NA,NA,TRBJ2-3,CASSPDRHTDTQYF,TGTGCCAGCAGCCCCGACAGGCACACAGATACGCAGTATTTT
TRBV11-1,TRBD2,NA,TRBJ2-3,CASSPSGTSGTDTQYF,TGTGCCAGCAGCCCTTCCGGGACTAGTGGCACAGATACGCAGTATTTT
TRBV5-1,NA,NA,TRBJ2-1,CASSLVLYNEQFF,TGCGCCAGCAGCTTGGTCCTCTACAATGAGCAGTTCTTC
TRBV5-1,TRBD1,NA,TRBJ1-2,CASSFHRGDGYTF,TGCGCCAGCAGCTTTCACAGGGGGGATGGCTACACCTTC
TRBV5-1,TRBD2,NA,TRBJ2-7,CASSTRGSGDSSYEQYF,TGCGCCAGCAGCACCAGAGGGAGCGGGGATAGCTCCTACGAGCAGTACTTC
TRBV3-1/TRBV3-2,TRBD1,NA,TRBJ1-2,CASSRNSGQGAGGYTF,TGTGCCAGCAGCCGAAATTCGGGACAGGGGGCGGGTGGCTACACCTTC
TRBV18,NA,NA,TRBJ1-3,CASSPPFALQLSGNTIYF,TGTGCCAGCTCACCCCCTTTCGCCCTACAGCTCTCTGGAAACACCATATATTTT
TRBV19,NA,NA,TRBJ1-2,CASSSTDGGYGYTF,TGTGCCAGTAGTTCCACCGACGGAGGCTATGGCTACACCTTC
TRBV11-2,NA,NA,TRBJ2-1,CASSLGRVDEQFF,TGTGCCAGCAGCTTAGGTCGGGTTGATGAGCAGTTCTTC
TRBV5-1,NA,NA,TRBJ1-1,CASSWDILNTEAFF,TGCGCCAGCAGCTGGGACATCCTGAACACTGAAGCTTTCTTT
TRBV7-3,NA,once,TRBJ2-1,CASSFTRSSYNEQFF,TGTGCCAGCAGCTTTACGCGGAGCTCCTACAATGAGCAGTTCTTC
TRBV29-1,NA,NA,TRBJ1-2,CSASQTGGYTF,TGCAGCGCTTCCCAGACAGGAGGCTACACCTTC
TRBV2,TRBD1,NA,TRBJ2-2,CASKEGQGAIGELFF,TGTGCCAGCAAGGAAGGACAGGGGGCGATCGGGGAGCTGTTTTTT